This record concerns one T cell receptor (beta chain) sequence. The record originates from a study of T cell repertoires in cytomegalovirus infection. Study overall: From public TCR beta signatures came an indication of both CMV infection and matching HLA type.

Germline V gene sequence: CDR1 SEHNR, CDR2 FQNEAQ (reference sequence). CDR3 length equals 13 residues. V lost 4 bases and J 9 bases, leaving 13 bases between the germline ends. TCRdb re-called the reads with MiXCR, one entry per CDR3 protein. This sample has fewer than 550,000 distinct CDR3 sequences; more than 20% occur once, and the top ten carry 13%. The sequencing input was PBMCs. The clonotype was recovered from a human donor in good health (CMV status not recorded). Some clones in this sample may be carry-over from other donors' samples. The chain combines TRBV7-9 with TRBJ2-1, with D unresolved. The DNA for the CDR3 is TGTGCCAGCAGCTCCACCGGGTCCGCTGAGCAGTTCTTC. Its protein is CASSSTGSAEQFF.